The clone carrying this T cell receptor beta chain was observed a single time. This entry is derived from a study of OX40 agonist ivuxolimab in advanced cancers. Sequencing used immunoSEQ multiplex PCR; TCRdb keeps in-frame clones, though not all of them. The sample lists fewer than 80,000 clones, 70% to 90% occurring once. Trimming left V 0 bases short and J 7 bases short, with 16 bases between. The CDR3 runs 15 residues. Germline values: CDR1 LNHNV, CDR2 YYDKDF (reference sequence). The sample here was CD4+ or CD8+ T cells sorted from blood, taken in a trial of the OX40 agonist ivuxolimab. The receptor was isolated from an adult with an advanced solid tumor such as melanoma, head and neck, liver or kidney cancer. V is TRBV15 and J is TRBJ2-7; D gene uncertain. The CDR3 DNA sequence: TGTGCCACCAGCAGAGATTCCGCGGTGGCGAGGGAGCAGTACTTC. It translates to CATSRDSAVAREQYF.